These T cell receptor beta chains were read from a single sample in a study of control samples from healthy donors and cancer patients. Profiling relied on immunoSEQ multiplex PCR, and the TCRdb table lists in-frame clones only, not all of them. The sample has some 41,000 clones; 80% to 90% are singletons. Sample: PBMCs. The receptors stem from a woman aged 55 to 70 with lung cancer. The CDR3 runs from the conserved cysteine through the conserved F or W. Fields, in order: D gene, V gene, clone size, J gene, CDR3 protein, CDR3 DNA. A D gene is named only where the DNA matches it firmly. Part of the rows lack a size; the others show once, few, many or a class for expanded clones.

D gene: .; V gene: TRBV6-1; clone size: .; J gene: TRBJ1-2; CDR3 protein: CASSEAPGLGYTF; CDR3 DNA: TGTGCCAGCAGTGAAGCGCCGGGGCTCGGCTACACCTTC
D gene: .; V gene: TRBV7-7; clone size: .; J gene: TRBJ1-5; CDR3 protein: CASSAGGRNNQPQHF; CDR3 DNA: TGTGCCAGCAGCGCGGGGGGACGGAACAATCAGCCCCAGCATTTT
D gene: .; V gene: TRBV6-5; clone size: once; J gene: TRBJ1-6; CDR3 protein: CASSPRGDGNSPLHF; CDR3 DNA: TGTGCCAGCAGCCCAAGGGGCGATGGTAATTCACCCCTCCACTTT
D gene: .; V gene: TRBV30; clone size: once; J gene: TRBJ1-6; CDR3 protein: CAWTGFSDNSPLHF; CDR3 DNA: TGTGCCTGGACGGGATTTAGCGATAATTCACCCCTCCACTTT
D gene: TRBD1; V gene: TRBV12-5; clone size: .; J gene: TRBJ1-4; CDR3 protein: CASVQVPGQGLGEKLFF; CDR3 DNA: TGTGCTAGTGTTCAAGTCCCGGGACAGGGCTTGGGCGAAAAACTGTTTTTT
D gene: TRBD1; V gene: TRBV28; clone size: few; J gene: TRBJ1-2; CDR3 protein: CASSLGTGRTF; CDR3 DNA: TGTGCCAGCAGTTTGGGGACAGGGCGCACCTTC
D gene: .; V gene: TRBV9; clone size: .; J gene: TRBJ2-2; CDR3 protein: CASSVAPGLHGELFF; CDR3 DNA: TGTGCCAGCAGCGTAGCTCCCGGACTCCACGGGGAGCTGTTTTTT
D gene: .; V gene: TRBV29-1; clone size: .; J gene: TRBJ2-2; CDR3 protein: CSVETETNTGELFF; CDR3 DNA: TGCAGCGTTGAAACAGAGACGAACACCGGGGAGCTGTTTTTT
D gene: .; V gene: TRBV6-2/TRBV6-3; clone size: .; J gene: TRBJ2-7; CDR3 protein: CASSYSLQGSYEQYF; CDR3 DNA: TGTGCCAGCAGTTACTCGCTACAGGGCTCCTACGAGCAGTACTTC
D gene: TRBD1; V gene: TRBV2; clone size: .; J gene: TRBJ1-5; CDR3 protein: CASSASGQAHQRPQHF; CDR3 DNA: TGTGCCAGCAGTGCCTCGGGACAGGCCCACCAACGACCCCAGCATTTT
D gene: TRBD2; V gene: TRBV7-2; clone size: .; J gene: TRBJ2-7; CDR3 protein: CASSVKRESPYEQYF; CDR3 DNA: TGTGCCAGCAGCGTTAAGCGGGAGTCCCCCTACGAGCAGTACTTC
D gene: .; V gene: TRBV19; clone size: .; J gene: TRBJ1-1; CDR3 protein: CASSRGPGNTEAFF; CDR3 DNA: TGTGCCAGTAGTCGGGGGCCCGGAAACACTGAAGCTTTCTTT
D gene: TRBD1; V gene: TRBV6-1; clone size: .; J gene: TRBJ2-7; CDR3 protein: CASSGETGQGSYEQYF; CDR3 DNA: TGTGCCAGCAGTGGTGAGACGGGACAGGGTTCCTACGAGCAGTACTTC
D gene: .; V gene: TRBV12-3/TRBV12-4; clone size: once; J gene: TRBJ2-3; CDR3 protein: CASSLGGADTQYF; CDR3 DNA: TGTGCCAGCAGTTTAGGGGGGGCAGATACGCAGTATTTT
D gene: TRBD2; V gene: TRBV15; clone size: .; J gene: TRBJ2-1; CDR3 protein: CATSPPGLAGLSSYNEQFF; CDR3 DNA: TGTGCCACCAGCCCTCCGGGACTAGCGGGACTGAGCTCCTACAATGAGCAGTTCTTC
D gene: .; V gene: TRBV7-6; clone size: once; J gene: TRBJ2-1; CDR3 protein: CASSTIDEQFF; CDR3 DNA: TGTGCCAGCAGCACCATAGATGAGCAGTTCTTC
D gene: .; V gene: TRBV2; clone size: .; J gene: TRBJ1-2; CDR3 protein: CASSDARTYGYTF; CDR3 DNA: TGTGCCAGCAGTGATGCCAGGACCTATGGCTACACCTTC
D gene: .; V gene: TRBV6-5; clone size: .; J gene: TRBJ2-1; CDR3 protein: CASSSTETPYNEQFF; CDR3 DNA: TGTGCCAGCAGCTCGACAGAAACCCCCTACAATGAGCAGTTCTTC
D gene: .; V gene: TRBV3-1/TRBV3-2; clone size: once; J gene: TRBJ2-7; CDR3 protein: CASSQDFVRDFNYEQYF; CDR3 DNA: TGTGCCAGCAGCCAAGATTTTGTACGGGACTTCAACTACGAGCAGTACTTC
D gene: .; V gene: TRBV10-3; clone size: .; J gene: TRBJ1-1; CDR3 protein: CAIRMTVGTEAFF; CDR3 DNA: TGTGCCATCAGAATGACAGTTGGGACTGAAGCTTTCTTT
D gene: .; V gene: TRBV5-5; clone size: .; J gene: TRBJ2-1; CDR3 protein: CASSFHDSYNEQFF; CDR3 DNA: TGTGCCAGCAGCTTTCATGACTCGTACAATGAGCAGTTCTTC
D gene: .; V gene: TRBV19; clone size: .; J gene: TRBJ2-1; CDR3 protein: CASSIVQSEQFF; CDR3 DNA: TGTGCCAGTAGTATAGTACAGAGTGAGCAGTTCTTC
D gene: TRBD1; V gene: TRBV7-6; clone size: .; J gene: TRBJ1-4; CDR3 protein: CASSLISDRTGAGEKLFF; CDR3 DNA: TGTGCCAGCAGCTTAATTTCGGACCGGACAGGGGCGGGGGAAAAACTGTTTTTT
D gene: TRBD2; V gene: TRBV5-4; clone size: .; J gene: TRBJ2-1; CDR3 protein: CASSPGTGRDEQFF; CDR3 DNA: TGTGCCAGCAGCCCGGGAACCGGGAGGGATGAGCAGTTCTTC
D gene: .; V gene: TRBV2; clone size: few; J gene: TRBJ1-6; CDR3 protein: CASRADPSSYNSPLHF; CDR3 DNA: TGTGCCAGCCGGGCGGACCCAAGCTCCTATAATTCACCCCTCCACTTT
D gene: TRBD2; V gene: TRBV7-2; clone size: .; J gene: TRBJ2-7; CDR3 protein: CASWGLAGNEQYF; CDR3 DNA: TGTGCCAGCTGGGGACTAGCGGGCAACGAGCAGTACTTC
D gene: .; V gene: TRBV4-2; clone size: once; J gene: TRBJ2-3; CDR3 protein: CASSQDGASSSTDTQYF; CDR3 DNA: TGTGCCAGCAGCCAAGATGGGGCTTCTTCTAGCACAGATACGCAGTATTTT
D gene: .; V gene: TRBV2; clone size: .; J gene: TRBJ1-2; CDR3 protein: CASNGKNDYGYTF; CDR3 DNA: TGTGCCAGCAACGGGAAGAATGACTATGGCTACACCTTC
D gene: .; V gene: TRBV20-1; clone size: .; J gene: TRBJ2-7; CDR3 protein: CSARFLHEQYF; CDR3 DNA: TGCAGTGCTAGATTCCTACACGAGCAGTACTTC
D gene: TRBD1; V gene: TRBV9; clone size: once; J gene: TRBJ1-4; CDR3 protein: CASSDTDRAPFEKLFF; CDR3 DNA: TGTGCCAGCAGCGACACCGACAGGGCCCCTTTTGAAAAACTGTTTTTT
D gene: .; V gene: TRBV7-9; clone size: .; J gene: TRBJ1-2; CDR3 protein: CASSQQGAYGYTF; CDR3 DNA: TGTGCCAGCAGCCAACAGGGCGCTTATGGCTACACCTTC
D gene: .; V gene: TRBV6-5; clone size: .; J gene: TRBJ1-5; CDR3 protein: CASSYFPGFNQPQHF; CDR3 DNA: TGTGCCAGCAGTTACTTCCCAGGGTTCAATCAGCCCCAGCATTTT
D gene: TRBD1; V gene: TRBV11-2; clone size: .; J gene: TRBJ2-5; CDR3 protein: CASRRGTDEETQYF; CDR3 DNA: TGTGCCAGCAGACGTGGGACAGACGAAGAGACCCAGTACTTC
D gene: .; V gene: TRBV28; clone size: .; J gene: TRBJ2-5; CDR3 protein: CASSYRLEETQYF; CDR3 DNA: TGTGCCAGCAGTTACCGACTGGAAGAGACCCAGTACTTC
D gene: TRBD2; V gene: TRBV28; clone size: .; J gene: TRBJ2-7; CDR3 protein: CASSLAGVGEQYF; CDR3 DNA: TGTGCCAGCAGCCTAGCGGGAGTGGGGGAGCAGTACTTC
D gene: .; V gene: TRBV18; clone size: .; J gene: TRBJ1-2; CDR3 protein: CASSPRQEPNYGYTF; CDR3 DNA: TGTGCCAGCTCACCCCGACAGGAACCTAACTATGGCTACACCTTC
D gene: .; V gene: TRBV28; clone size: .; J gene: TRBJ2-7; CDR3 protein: CASSRLSFEQYF; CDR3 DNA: TGTGCCAGCAGCCGGTTGAGCTTTGAGCAGTACTTC
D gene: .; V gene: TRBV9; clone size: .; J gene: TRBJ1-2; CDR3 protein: CASSVELQGAGYTF; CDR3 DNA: TGTGCCAGCAGCGTAGAGCTACAGGGCGCTGGCTACACCTTC
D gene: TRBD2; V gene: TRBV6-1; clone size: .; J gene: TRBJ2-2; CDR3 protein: CASSEHLAGGPGTGELFF; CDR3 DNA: TGTGCCAGCAGTGAACATCTAGCGGGAGGGCCAGGCACCGGGGAGCTGTTTTTT
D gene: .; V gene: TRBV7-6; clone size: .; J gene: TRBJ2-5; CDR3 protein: CASSLAGWRIQETQYF; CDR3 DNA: TGTGCCAGCAGCTTAGCAGGTTGGCGGATCCAAGAGACCCAGTACTTC
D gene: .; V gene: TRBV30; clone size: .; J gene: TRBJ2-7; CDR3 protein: CAWSGRGAGTYEQYF; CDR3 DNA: TGTGCCTGGAGTGGTCGGGGGGCGGGGACCTACGAGCAGTACTTC
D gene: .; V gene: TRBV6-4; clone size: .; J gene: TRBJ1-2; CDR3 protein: CASSDSFNGYTF; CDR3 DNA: TGTGCCAGCAGTGACTCGTTCAATGGCTACACCTTC
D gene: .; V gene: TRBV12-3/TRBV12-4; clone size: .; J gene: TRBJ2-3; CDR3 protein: CATTIPRTDTQYF; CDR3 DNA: TGTGCCACCACCATCCCTAGGACAGATACGCAGTATTTT
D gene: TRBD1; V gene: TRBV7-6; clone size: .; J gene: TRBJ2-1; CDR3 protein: CASSSGQVYNEQFF; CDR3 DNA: TGTGCCAGCAGCTCGGGACAGGTATACAATGAGCAGTTCTTC
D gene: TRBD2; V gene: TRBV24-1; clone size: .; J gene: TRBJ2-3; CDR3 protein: CATSGTGGSLTDTQYF; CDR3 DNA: TGTGCCACCAGTGGGACGGGGGGAAGTCTGACAGATACGCAGTATTTT
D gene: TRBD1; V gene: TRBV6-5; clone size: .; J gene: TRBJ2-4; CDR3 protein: CASSQGQAKNIQYF; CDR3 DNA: TGTGCCAGCAGTCAGGGACAGGCCAAAAACATTCAGTACTTC
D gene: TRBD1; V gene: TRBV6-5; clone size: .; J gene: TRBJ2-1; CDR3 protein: CASRVDRDEQFF; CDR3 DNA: TGTGCCAGCAGAGTCGACAGGGATGAGCAGTTCTTC
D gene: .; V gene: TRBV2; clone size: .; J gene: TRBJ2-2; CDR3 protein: CASSSRGADTGELFF; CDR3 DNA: TGTGCCAGCAGTAGCCGGGGGGCGGATACCGGGGAGCTGTTTTTT
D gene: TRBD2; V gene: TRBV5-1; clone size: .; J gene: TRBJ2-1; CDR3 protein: CASSLLGLLAGGDEQFF; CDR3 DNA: TGCGCCAGCAGCTTGTTAGGACTACTAGCGGGAGGAGATGAGCAGTTCTTC
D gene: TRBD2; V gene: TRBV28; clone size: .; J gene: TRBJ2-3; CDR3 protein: CASSSSGRGRADTQYF; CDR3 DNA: TGTGCCAGCAGTTCCAGCGGGAGGGGAAGAGCAGATACGCAGTATTTT
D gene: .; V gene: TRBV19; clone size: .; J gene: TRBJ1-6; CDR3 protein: CASSMGSSYNSPLHF; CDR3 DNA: TGTGCCAGTAGTATGGGGAGCTCCTATAATTCACCCCTCCACTTT